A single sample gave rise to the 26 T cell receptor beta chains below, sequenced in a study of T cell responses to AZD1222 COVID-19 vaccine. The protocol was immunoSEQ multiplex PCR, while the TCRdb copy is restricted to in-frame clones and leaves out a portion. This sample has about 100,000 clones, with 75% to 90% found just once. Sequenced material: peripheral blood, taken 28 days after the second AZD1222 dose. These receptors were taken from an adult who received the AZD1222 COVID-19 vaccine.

The CDR3 here is CASSWEQFSNQPQHF. For the CDR3, the DNA is TGTGCCAGTAGTTGGGAACAGTTTAGCAATCAGCCCCAGCATTTT. This sequence joins TRBV19 and TRBJ1-5; no firm D call. The CDR3 is 15 residues long. Germline V gene sequence: CDR1 LNHDA, CDR2 SQIVND (reference sequence). V dropped 5 bases and J dropped 0 bases, with 11 bases sitting between them.

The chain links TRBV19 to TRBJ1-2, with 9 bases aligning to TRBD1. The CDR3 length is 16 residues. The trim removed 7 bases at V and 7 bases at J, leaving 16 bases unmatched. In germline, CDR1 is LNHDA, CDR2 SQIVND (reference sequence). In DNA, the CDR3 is TGTGCCAGTACCTTATCTGGGGTACAGGGGGCGTTTGGCTACACCTTC. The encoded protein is CASTLSGVQGAFGYTF.

This CDR3 is CASRYLTSSSYEQYF. The CDR3 coding sequence is TGCGCCAGCCGATACTTGACTAGCTCCTCCTACGAGCAGTACTTC. J is TRBJ2-7 and V is TRBV5-1; TRBD2 aligns across 7 bases. This CDR3 comprises 15 residues. Germline V gene sequence: CDR1 SGHRS, CDR2 YFSETQ. V lost 7 bases, J lost 0 bases, and 10 bases stayed unmatched. Supplemented by reference TRBV5-1 and TRBJ2-7, the full variable domain reads KAGVTQTPRYLIKTRGQQVTLSCSPISGHRSVSWYQQTPGQGLQFLFEYFSETQRNKGNFPGRFSGRQFSNSRSEMNVSTLELGDSALYLCASRYLTSSSYEQYFGPGTRLTVT.

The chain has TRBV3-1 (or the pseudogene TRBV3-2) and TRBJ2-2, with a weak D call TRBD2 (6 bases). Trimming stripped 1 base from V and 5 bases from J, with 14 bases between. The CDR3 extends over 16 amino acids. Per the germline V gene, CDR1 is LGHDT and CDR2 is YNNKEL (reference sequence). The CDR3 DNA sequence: TGTGCCAGCAGCCAAGTCACTTGGACTATGACCGGGGAGCTGTTTTTT. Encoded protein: CASSQVTWTMTGELFF.

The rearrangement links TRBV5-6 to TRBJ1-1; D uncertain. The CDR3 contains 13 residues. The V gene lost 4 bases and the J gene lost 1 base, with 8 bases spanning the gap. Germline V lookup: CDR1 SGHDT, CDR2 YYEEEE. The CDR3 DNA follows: TGTGCCAGCAGCCTGGCGGCGAACACTGAAGCTTTCTTT. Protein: CASSLAANTEAFF.

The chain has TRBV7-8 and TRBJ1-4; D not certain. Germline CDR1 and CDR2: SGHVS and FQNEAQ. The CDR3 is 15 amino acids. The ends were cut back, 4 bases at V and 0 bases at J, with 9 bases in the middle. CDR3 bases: TGTGCCAGCAGCTGGACGGGCGCAACTAATGAAAAACTGTTTTTT. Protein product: CASSWTGATNEKLFF. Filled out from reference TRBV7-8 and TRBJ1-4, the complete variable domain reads GAGVSQSPRYKVAKRGQDVALRCDPISGHVSLFWYQQALGQGPEFLTYFQNEAQLDKSGLPSDRFFAERPEGSVSTLKIQRTQQEDSAVYLCASSWTGATNEKLFFGSGTQLSVL.

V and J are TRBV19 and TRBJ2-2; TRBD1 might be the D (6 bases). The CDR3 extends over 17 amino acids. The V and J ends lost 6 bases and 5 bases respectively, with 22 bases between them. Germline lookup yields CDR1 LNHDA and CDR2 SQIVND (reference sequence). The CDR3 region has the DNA TGTGCCAGTAGCTTCGCCAGACAGGTCGGGGATACCGGGGAGCTGTTTTTT. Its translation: CASSFARQVGDTGELFF. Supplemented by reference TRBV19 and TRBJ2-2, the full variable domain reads DGGITQSPKYLFRKEGQNVTLSCEQNLNHDAMYWYRQDPGQGLRLIYYSQIVNDFQKGDIAEGYSVSREKKESFPLTVTSAQKNPTAFYLCASSFARQVGDTGELFFGEGSRLTVL.

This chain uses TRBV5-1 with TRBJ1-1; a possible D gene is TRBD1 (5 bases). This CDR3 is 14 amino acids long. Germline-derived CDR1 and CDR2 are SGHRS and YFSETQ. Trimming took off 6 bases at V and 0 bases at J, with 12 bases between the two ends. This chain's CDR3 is CASNPRGLNTEAFF. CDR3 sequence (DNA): TGCGCCAGCAACCCACGGGGGTTGAACACTGAAGCTTTCTTT.

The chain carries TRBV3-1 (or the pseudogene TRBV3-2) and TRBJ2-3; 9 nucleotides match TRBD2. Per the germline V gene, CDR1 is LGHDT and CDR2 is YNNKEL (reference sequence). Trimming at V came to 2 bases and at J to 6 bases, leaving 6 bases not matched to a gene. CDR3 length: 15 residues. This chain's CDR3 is CASSQLSGSSDTQYF. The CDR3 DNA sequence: TGTGCCAGCAGCCAACTTAGCGGGAGTTCGGATACGCAGTATTTT.

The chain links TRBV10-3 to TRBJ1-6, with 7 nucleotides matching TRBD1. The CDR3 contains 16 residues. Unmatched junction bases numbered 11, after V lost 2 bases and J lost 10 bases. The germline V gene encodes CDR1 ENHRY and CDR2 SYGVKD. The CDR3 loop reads CAISEGAPGGSSPLHF. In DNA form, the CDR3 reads TGTGCCATCAGTGAGGGGGCCCCAGGGGGGAGCTCACCCCTCCACTTT.

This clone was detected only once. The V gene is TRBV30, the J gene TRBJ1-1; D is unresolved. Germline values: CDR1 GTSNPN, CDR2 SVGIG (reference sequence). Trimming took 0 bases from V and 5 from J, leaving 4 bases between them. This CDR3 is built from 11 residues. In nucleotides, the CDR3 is TGTGCCTGGAGTGTAATAACTGAAGCTTTCTTT. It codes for CAWSVITEAFF.

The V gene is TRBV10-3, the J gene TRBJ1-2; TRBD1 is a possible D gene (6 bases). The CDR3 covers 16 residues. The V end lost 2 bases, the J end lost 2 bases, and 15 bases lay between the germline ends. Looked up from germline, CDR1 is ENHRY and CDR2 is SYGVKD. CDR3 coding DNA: TGTGCCATCAGTGAGGGTCGGGGGGCGATGAACTATGGCTACACCTTC. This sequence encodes CAISEGRGAMNYGYTF.

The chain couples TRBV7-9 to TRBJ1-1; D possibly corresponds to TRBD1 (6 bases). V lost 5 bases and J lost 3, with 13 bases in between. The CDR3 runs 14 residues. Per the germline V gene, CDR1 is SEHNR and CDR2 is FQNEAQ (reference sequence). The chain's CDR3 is CASSLQGGDTEAFF. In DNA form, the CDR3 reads TGTGCCAGCAGCCTACAGGGAGGGGACACTGAAGCTTTCTTT.

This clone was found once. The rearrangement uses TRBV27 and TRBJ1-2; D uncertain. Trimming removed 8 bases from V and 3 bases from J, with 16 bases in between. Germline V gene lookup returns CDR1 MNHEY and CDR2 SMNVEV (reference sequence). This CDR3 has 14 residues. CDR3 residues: CASGPQFAYYGYTF. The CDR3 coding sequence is TGTGCCAGCGGACCACAGTTCGCATACTATGGCTACACCTTC.

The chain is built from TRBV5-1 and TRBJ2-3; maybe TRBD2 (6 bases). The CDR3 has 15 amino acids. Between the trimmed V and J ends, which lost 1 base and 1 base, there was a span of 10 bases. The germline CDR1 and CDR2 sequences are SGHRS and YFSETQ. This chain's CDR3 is CASSLWGEGTDTQYF. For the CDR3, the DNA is TGCGCCAGCAGCTTGTGGGGGGAGGGCACAGATACGCAGTATTTT.

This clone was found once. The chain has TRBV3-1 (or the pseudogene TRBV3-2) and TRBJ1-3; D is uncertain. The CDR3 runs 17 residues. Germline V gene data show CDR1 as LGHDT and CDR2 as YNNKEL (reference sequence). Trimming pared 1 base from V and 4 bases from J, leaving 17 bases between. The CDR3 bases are TGTGCCAGCAGCCAAGTGGAGAACGCCCCCTGGGGAAACACCATATATTTT. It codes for CASSQVENAPWGNTIYF.

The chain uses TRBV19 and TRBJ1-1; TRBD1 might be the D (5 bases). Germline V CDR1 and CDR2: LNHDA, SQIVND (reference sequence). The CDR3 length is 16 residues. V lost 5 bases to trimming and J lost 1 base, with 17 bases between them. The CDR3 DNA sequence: TGTGCCAGTAGTTCCCGTCCCCGAGGGGAGAACACTGAAGCTTTCTTT. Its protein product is CASSSRPRGENTEAFF.

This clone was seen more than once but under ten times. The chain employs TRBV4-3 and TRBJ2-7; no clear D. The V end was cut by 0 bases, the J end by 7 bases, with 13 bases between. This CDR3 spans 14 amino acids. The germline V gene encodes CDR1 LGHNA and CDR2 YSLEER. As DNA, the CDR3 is TGCGCCAGCAGCCAAGAATATAGAATCGGGGAGCAGTACTTC. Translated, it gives CASSQEYRIGEQYF.

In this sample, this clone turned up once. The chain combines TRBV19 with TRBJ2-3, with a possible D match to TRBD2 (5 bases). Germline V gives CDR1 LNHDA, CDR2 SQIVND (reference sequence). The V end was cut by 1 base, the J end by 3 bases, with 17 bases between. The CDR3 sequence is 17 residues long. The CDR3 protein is CASSIVKGALGTDTQYF. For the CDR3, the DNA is TGTGCCAGTAGTATAGTGAAGGGAGCCCTGGGGACAGATACGCAGTATTTT.

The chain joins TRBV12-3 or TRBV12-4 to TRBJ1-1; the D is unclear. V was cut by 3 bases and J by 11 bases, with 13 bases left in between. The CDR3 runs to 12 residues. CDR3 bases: TGTGCCAGCAGTTTGCCCCCTTCTGGGGCTTTCTTT. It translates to CASSLPPSGAFF.

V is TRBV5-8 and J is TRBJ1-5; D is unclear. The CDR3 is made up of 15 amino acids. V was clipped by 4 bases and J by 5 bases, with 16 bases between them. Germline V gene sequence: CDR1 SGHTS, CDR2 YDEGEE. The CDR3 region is CASSAGFGVDQPQHF. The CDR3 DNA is TGTGCCAGCAGCGCGGGGTTCGGGGTCGATCAGCCCCAGCATTTT.

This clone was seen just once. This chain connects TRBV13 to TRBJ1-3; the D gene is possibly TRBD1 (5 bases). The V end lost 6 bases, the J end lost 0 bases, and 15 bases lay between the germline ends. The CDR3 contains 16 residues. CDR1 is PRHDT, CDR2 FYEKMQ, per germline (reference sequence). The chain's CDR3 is CASSRGVPASGNTIYF. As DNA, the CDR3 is TGTGCCAGCAGTCGAGGGGTCCCCGCCTCTGGAAACACCATATATTTT.

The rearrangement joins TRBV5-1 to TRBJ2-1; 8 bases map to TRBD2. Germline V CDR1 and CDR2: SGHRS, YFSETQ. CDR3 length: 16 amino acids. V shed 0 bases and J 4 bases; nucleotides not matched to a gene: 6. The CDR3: CASSLDPSGSYNEQFF. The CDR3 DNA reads TGCGCCAGCAGCTTGGATCCCAGCGGGAGTTACAATGAGCAGTTCTTC.

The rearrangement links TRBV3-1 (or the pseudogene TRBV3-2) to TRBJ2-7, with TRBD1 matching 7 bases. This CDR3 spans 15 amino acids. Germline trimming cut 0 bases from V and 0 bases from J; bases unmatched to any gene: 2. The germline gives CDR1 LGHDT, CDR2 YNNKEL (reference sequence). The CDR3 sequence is CASSQEWDSSYEQYF. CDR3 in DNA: TGTGCCAGCAGCCAAGAATGGGACAGCTCCTACGAGCAGTACTTC.

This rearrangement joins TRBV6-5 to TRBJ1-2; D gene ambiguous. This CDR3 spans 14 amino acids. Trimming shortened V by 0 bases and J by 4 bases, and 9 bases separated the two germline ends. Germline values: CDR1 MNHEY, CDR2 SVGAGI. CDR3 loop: CASSYSGQIYGYTF. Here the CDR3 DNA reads TGTGCCAGCAGTTACTCAGGTCAGATCTATGGCTACACCTTC.

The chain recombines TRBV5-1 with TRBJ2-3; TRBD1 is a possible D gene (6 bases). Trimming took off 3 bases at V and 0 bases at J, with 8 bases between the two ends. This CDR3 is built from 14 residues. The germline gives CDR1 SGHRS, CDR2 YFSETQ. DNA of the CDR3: TGCGCCAGCAGCTCTGGACAGAGCACAGATACGCAGTATTTT. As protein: CASSSGQSTDTQYF.